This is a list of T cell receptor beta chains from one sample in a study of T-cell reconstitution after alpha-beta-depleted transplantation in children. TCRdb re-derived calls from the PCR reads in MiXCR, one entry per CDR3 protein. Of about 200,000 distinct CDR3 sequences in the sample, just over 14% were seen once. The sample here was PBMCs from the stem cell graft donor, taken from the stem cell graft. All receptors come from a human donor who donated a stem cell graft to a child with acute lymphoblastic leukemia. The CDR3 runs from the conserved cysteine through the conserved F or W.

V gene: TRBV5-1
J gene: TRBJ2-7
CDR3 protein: CASKEGASYEQYF

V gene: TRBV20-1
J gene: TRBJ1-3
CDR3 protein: CSANSGRDSLSGNTIYF

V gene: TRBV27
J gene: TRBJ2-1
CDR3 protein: CASSDWTSGPYNEQFF

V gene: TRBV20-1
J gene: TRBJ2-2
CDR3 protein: CSAKTPGAGELFF

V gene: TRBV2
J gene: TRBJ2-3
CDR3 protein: CASSDKRSTDTQYF

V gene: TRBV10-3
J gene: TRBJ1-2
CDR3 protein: CAISESGQGAIYTF

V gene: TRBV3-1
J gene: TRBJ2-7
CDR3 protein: CASSQVFTRERSYEQYF

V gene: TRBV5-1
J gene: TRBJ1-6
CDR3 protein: CASSLVPGVGSPLHF

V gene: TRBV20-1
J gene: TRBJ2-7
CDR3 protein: CSARIPRQDPTYEQYF

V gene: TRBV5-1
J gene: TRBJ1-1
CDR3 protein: CASSLEMARGTEAFF

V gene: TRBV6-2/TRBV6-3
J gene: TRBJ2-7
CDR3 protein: CASSYPGGFHEQYF

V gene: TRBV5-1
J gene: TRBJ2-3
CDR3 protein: CASIQADTQYF

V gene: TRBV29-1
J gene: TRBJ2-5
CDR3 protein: CSVPKTGTQETQYF

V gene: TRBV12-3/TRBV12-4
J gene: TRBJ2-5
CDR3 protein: CASSVHRGDQETQYF

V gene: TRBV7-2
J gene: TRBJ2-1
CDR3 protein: CASIASVSYNEQFF

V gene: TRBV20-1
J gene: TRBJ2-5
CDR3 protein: CSANGLAGVFVQETQYF

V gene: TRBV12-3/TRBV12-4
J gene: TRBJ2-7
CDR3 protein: CASSLTGTTKYEQYF

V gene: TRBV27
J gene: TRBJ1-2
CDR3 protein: CASSPRGGGYTF

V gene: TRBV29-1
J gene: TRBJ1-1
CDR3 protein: CSVEPLGEGTEAFF

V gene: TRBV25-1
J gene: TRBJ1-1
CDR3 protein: CASSAQSPGQGTEAFF

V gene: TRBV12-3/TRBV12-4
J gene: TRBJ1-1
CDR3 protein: CASSPGTGVVNTEAFF

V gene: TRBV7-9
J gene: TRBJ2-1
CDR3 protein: CASSSNPFGGSYNEQFF

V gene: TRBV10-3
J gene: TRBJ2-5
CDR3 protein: CAISYNREETQYF